Below, 10 T cell receptor beta chains from the same sample are listed, as sequenced in a study of cytomegalovirus exposure and HLA in healthy donors (dated by TCRdb to the late 2010s). The library was produced with the immunoSEQ multiplex PCR assay. For the multiplex PCR, a mixture combining 60 forward primers for TCR Vbeta segments and 13 reverse primers for TCR Jbeta segments was used. TCRdb re-hosts the immuneACCESS table, in-frame sequences only. Its copies lack some clones; in the studies checked, an unresolved V gene accounts for under half of them, and the cause for the rest is not known. The sample profile shows 130,000 or so clones; roughly 76% of them were found once. Of the sample, 1.5% to 2% is held by the ten largest clones. The material sequenced was PBMCs. These TCRs come from a female donor in good health and CMV-seronegative.

This clone was counted between two and nine times. The chain couples TRBV19 to TRBJ1-5; D not resolved. From germline, CDR1 is LNHDA and CDR2 SQIVND (reference sequence). The CDR3 is made up of 13 amino acids. Trimming took 2 bases from V and 7 from J, leaving 9 bases between them. Here the CDR3 reads CASSIRPGQPQHF. CDR3 bases: TGTGCCAGTAGTATACGACCGGGACAGCCCCAGCATTTT.

The CDR3 reads CASSFSSSSGYEQYF. Written as DNA, the CDR3 is TGTGCCAGCAGCTTTAGTAGCTCTTCTGGGTACGAGCAGTACTTC. This sequence joins TRBV7-9 and TRBJ2-7; unclear D gene. The CDR3 has 15 amino acids. The V end lost 3 bases, the J end lost 4 bases, and 16 bases lay between the germline ends. The germline V gene has CDR1 SEHNR and CDR2 FQNEAQ (reference sequence). The entire variable domain, with the rest obtained from reference TRBV7-9 and TRBJ2-7, is as follows: DTGVSQNPRHKITKRGQNVTFRCDPISEHNRLYWYRQTLGQGPEFLTYFQNEAQLEKSRLLSDRFSAERPKGSFSTLEIQRTEQGDSAMYLCASSFSSSSGYEQYFGPGTRLTVT.

The gene calls are TRBV12-2 and TRBJ1-1; the table names TRBD1, a call not compared with the DNA. TRBV12-2 is annotated as a pseudogene. The CDR3 runs to 11 residues. The CDR3 DNA reads as TGTGCAAGTCGCTTAGGGCAGGGAGCTTTCTTT. Its protein product is CASRLGQGAFF.

The V call is TRBV11-2, the J call TRBJ2-5; possibly TRBD2 for D (5 bases). Germline lookup yields CDR1 SGHAT and CDR2 FQNNGV. This CDR3 spans 14 amino acids. The ends were cut back, 5 bases at V and 2 bases at J, with 12 bases in the middle. The CDR3 sequence is CASSPRTEQETQYF. In DNA, the CDR3 is TGTGCCAGCAGCCCCCGGACTGAACAAGAGACCCAGTACTTC.

The chain couples TRBV9 to TRBJ1-2; possible D gene TRBD1, 6 bases. V was clipped by 7 bases and J by 5 bases, with 15 bases between them. CDR3 length: 13 residues. Germline assignment: CDR1 SGDLS and CDR2 YYNGEE. The CDR3 DNA follows: TGTGCCAGCGGGGAGGGGGACGGGTATGGCTACACCTTC. Translating it yields CASGEGDGYGYTF. The full variable domain, rest sourced from reference TRBV9 and TRBJ1-2, is DSGVTQTPKHLITATGQRVTLRCSPRSGDLSVYWYQQSLDQGLQFLIQYYNGEERAKGNILERFSAQQFPDLHSELNLSSLELGDSALYFCASGEGDGYGYTFGSGTRLTVV.

This rearrangement joins TRBV30 to TRBJ2-5; D perhaps matches TRBD2 (5 bases). The J call is doubtful: the DNA matches TRBJ2-7 better. This CDR3 region has 13 residues. Looked up from germline, CDR1 is GTSNPN and CDR2 is SVGIG (reference sequence). CDR3 sequence reads: CAWSGGPAFEQYF. The CDR3, as DNA: TGTGCCTGGAGTGGAGGGCCGGCATTCGAGCAGTACTTC.

CDR3 loop: CASSGDLAGDVYEQYF. CDR3 nucleotide sequence: TGCGCCAGCAGCGGGGATTTAGCGGGAGATGTGTACGAGCAGTACTTC. The chain has TRBV5-1 and TRBJ2-7, with 9 bases matching TRBD2. CDR1 is SGHRS, CDR2 YFSETQ, per germline. The CDR3 length is 16 residues. V lost 4 bases to trimming and J lost 4 bases; unmatched junction nucleotides: 12.

This sequence joins TRBV5-1 and TRBJ2-3; TRBD1 aligns across 8 bases. Trimming cost V 2 bases and J 6 bases; bases outside gene matches: 5. This CDR3 has 14 residues. Germline CDR1 reads SGHRS; CDR2 reads YFSETQ. CDR3 amino acids: CASSFQDREDTQYF. The CDR3, as DNA: TGCGCCAGCAGCTTCCAGGACAGGGAGGATACGCAGTATTTT.

The chain has TRBV21-1 and TRBJ2-3; TRBD2 is the table's D call, not checked against the DNA. TRBV21-1 is reported as a pseudogene. There are 16 residues in the CDR3. This CDR3 is CASSPRDYLSTDTQYF. DNA of the CDR3: TGTGCCAGCAGCCCTCGGGACTACCTTAGCACAGATACGCAGTATTTT.

CDR3 nucleotides: TGCGCCAGCAGTGGTGGGGGGAGGGAGCAGTACTTC. Its protein product is CASSGGGREQYF. The chain has TRBV10-2 and TRBJ2-7; possible D gene TRBD2, 6 bases. The CDR3 runs 12 residues. Germline values: CDR1 WSHSY, CDR2 SAAADI. V lost 4 bases, J lost 7 bases, and 11 bases lay in between.